This TCR beta chain was retrieved from a study of vaccination effects on CD4 cells after COVID-19 (dated by TCRdb to between 2020 and 2023). Context from the whole study: Each participant got two doses of an mRNA SARS-CoV-2 vaccine, either BNT162b2 or mRNA-1273. SARS-CoV-2 spike-specific CD4+ TCR repertoires were compared before and after mRNA vaccination in COVID-19 convalescent patients and in infection-naive vaccine recipients. A total of approximately 9 COVID-19 convalescent patients and a handful of SARS-CoV-2-naive healthy vaccine recipients were included in the full study. In the study, cultures from other donors were sequenced using the Oncomine TCR Beta short-read assay on an Illumina iSeq 100. On the study overall, not on this receptor specifically: Among healthy vaccine recipients, nearly all vaccine-induced clones were SARS-CoV-2 mono-reactive, and only 1 of 255 was cross-reactive with common cold coronaviruses. Marked clonal contraction was observed in both infection-induced and vaccine-induced clones at late post-vaccination timepoints, consistent with waning T cell responses. The study was limited by a small number of convalescent patients, and early post-infection timepoints were lacking.

Libraries were constructed by the immunoSEQ multiplex PCR assay. DNA from the CD4+ T cells that had been cultured and isolated underwent TCR beta CDR3 sequencing. Concerning the study's data processing: Non-productive TCR sequences were removed, reads were trimmed to the CDR3 region, and CDR3s of at least 7 amino acids were retained. The MANAFEST web app was used to pick out antigen-specific clonotypes by comparing their expansion in peptide wells with that in reference cultures. For clones to be considered positive, expansion at FDR<0.05 versus reference and all other wells, an odds ratio above 5, and a frequency above 0.1% in two replicate wells were required. Cross-reactive clonotypes were defined as significantly expanded in SARS-CoV-2 spike wells and in at least one common cold coronavirus spike condition. Levenshtein distance calculated with the stringdist R package was used to assess CDR3 similarity, and unrooted trees were constructed with ape in R 3.6.1. What TCRdb holds here is the immuneACCESS table cut down to in-frame rearrangements. Part of the clones is not present; checked against another copy, under half of the missing clones reflect an unresolved V gene, and the others are unexplained. V and J calls and clone size follow that table, whereas D and trimming were derived from the DNA. This sample holds tens of thousands of clones; around 72% were observed only once. The top ten clonotypes cover approximately 3.7% of the sample.

In the ViraFEST assay, PBMC were stimulated with viral peptide pools, and TCR sequencing was then used to find antigen-specific CD4+ T cell clonotypes based on their expansion. After 10 days of culture, CD4+ T cells were isolated with the EasySep CD4+ T cell isolation kit. None of the healthy vaccine recipients had a prior SARS-CoV-2 infection, which was confirmed by nucleocapsid antibody tests that came back negative both before and after vaccination. Under 2.5 million PBMC per well were cultured with about 9 ug/ml peptides in IMDM containing around 5% human AB serum, roughly 10 IU/ml IL-2 and gentamicin. Half of the culture medium was replaced with fresh IL-2-containing medium on days 3 and 7. Each peptide stimulation condition was cultured in triplicate wells unless otherwise noted. PBMC were separated from whole blood using Ficoll-Paque Plus gradient centrifugation and were then either cryopreserved at -140C or used fresh. The spike proteins of SARS-CoV-2 and of the common cold coronaviruses HCoV-NL63, HCoV-OC43 and HCoV-229E were spanned by overlapping peptide pools. The QIAamp micro DNA kit was used to extract genomic DNA from the cultured CD4+ T cells.

In regard to this clone: The antigen this receptor binds is unknown. No clone much larger than this one lies a single base away; base qualities are absent.

CDR1 GTSNPN and CDR2 SVGIG were looked up in the germline V gene (reference sequence). The CDR3 spans 13 residues, from the cysteine through the phenylalanine. Solely the CDR3 DNA is kept, with 39 bases framed from the first base. V loses 1 base, J loses 3 bases, and the germline ends lie 9 bases apart. The rearrangement joined TRBV30 to TRBJ1-1, with the D gene not clear enough to name. The receptor comes from a human donor who received a COVID-19 vaccine. The material sequenced was CD4+ T cells from PBMCs cultured with HCoV-OC43 spike peptides, taken before COVID-19 vaccination. The cell subset or site label, as the study defines it: HCoV-OC43 spike overlapping peptide pool stimulation. The CDR3 protein is CAWSGDLDTEAFF. The bases read TGTGCCTGGAGTGGGGATTTGGACACTGAAGCTTTCTTT.